A selection of T cell receptor beta chains follows, all from one sample in a study of cytomegalovirus exposure and HLA in healthy donors. The assay was immunoSEQ multiplex PCR, and TCRdb's table has in-frame clones only and misses some. There are some 210,000 clones in the sample; around four fifths occur only once, and roughly 5.5% lies in the top ten. The specimen was PBMCs. Source of these receptors: a woman younger than 30 in good health and CMV-seronegative. The CDR3 runs from the conserved cysteine through the conserved F or W. D genes are given only for firm matches. Not every row has a clone size; where given, it reads once, few, many or a size class.

v_gene: TRBV19
j_gene: TRBJ2-5
abundance: NA
d_gene: NA
CDR3aa: CASSIKGFQETQYF
CDR3nt: TGTGCCAGTAGTATAAAAGGGTTCCAAGAGACCCAGTACTTC

v_gene: TRBV7-2
j_gene: TRBJ1-2
abundance: NA
d_gene: NA
CDR3aa: CASSVSAGRAYKGYGYTF
CDR3nt: TGTGCCAGCAGCGTTAGCGCCGGCAGGGCTTATAAGGGCTATGGCTACACCTTC

v_gene: TRBV30
j_gene: TRBJ2-3
abundance: NA
d_gene: NA
CDR3aa: CAWSGGLTSTDTQYF
CDR3nt: TGTGCCTGGAGTGGCGGCCTTACTAGCACAGATACGCAGTATTTT

v_gene: TRBV5-1
j_gene: TRBJ2-3
abundance: NA
d_gene: TRBD2
CDR3aa: CASSFTGTSGGALDTQYF
CDR3nt: TGCGCCAGCAGCTTCACCGGGACTAGCGGGGGGGCCTTAGATACGCAGTATTTT

v_gene: TRBV27
j_gene: TRBJ1-2
abundance: NA
d_gene: NA
CDR3aa: CASSLVQGSGYTF
CDR3nt: TGTGCCAGCAGTTTAGTTCAGGGCAGTGGCTACACCTTC

v_gene: TRBV27
j_gene: TRBJ2-3
abundance: NA
d_gene: TRBD2
CDR3aa: CASVPLAGAADTQYF
CDR3nt: TGTGCCAGCGTACCACTAGCGGGAGCGGCAGATACGCAGTATTTT

v_gene: TRBV7-6
j_gene: TRBJ2-7
abundance: NA
d_gene: NA
CDR3aa: CASSSSGSKQYF
CDR3nt: TGTGCCAGCAGCTCATCAGGGTCCAAGCAGTACTTC

v_gene: TRBV5-4
j_gene: TRBJ1-1
abundance: NA
d_gene: NA
CDR3aa: CASSLVSGMNTEAFF
CDR3nt: TGTGCCAGCAGCTTGGTCAGTGGGATGAACACTGAAGCTTTCTTT

v_gene: TRBV29-1
j_gene: TRBJ1-1
abundance: NA
d_gene: TRBD1
CDR3aa: CSVESPGQGFGAEAFF
CDR3nt: TGCAGCGTTGAGTCCCCGGGACAGGGGTTCGGGGCTGAAGCTTTCTTT

v_gene: TRBV27
j_gene: TRBJ2-1
abundance: NA
d_gene: TRBD2
CDR3aa: CASRSPGGWSNEQFF
CDR3nt: TGTGCCAGCAGATCCCCGGGAGGGTGGTCCAATGAGCAGTTCTTC

v_gene: TRBV2
j_gene: TRBJ2-7
abundance: NA
d_gene: NA
CDR3aa: CASSEGLYYEQYF
CDR3nt: TGTGCCAGCAGCGAGGGACTCTACTACGAGCAGTACTTC

v_gene: TRBV7-3
j_gene: TRBJ2-3
abundance: NA
d_gene: TRBD2
CDR3aa: CASSSGGPTDTQYF
CDR3nt: TGTGCCAGCAGCTCGGGGGGGCCCACAGATACGCAGTATTTT

v_gene: TRBV18
j_gene: TRBJ1-1
abundance: NA
d_gene: NA
CDR3aa: CASSPRGENTEAFF
CDR3nt: TGTGCCAGCTCACCACGAGGAGAGAACACTGAAGCTTTCTTT

v_gene: TRBV15
j_gene: TRBJ1-6
abundance: NA
d_gene: TRBD1
CDR3aa: CATSATGDDSPLHF
CDR3nt: TGTGCCACCAGCGCGACAGGGGATGATTCACCCCTCCACTTT

v_gene: TRBV2
j_gene: TRBJ2-1
abundance: few
d_gene: NA
CDR3aa: CASSEASAPRDEQFF
CDR3nt: TGTGCCAGCAGTGAAGCGAGCGCACCACGAGATGAGCAGTTCTTC

v_gene: TRBV4-1
j_gene: TRBJ2-1
abundance: NA
d_gene: NA
CDR3aa: CASSQVQLSSYNEQFF
CDR3nt: TGCGCCAGCAGCCAAGTCCAGTTGAGCTCCTACAATGAGCAGTTCTTC

v_gene: TRBV6-6
j_gene: TRBJ1-6
abundance: NA
d_gene: NA
CDR3aa: CASSYGGDNSPLHF
CDR3nt: TGTGCCAGCAGTTACGGGGGAGACAATTCACCCCTCCACTTT

v_gene: TRBV4-1
j_gene: TRBJ2-7
abundance: NA
d_gene: NA
CDR3aa: CASSQERHELRDEQYF
CDR3nt: TGCGCCAGCAGCCAAGAAAGGCACGAGTTAAGGGACGAGCAGTACTTC

v_gene: TRBV5-6
j_gene: TRBJ1-4
abundance: NA
d_gene: NA
CDR3aa: CASSLFTAGLNEKLFF
CDR3nt: TGTGCCAGCAGCCTGTTTACGGCAGGGCTAAATGAAAAACTGTTTTTT

v_gene: TRBV5-1
j_gene: TRBJ2-5
abundance: NA
d_gene: NA
CDR3aa: CASSIDRQETQYF
CDR3nt: TGCGCCAGCAGCATAGACAGACAAGAGACCCAGTACTTC

v_gene: TRBV7-9
j_gene: TRBJ2-7
abundance: NA
d_gene: TRBD2
CDR3aa: CASSVPGISGRSGEQYF
CDR3nt: TGTGCCAGCAGCGTCCCCGGGATTAGCGGGAGGTCGGGTGAGCAGTACTTC

v_gene: TRBV6-1
j_gene: TRBJ1-1
abundance: NA
d_gene: NA
CDR3aa: CASSGGAAGAFF
CDR3nt: TGTGCCAGCAGTGGGGGGGCGGCCGGAGCTTTCTTT

v_gene: TRBV2
j_gene: TRBJ1-1
abundance: NA
d_gene: NA
CDR3aa: CASSEWGSYMNTEAFF
CDR3nt: TGTGCCAGCAGTGAATGGGGCAGCTACATGAACACTGAAGCTTTCTTT

v_gene: TRBV28
j_gene: TRBJ1-2
abundance: once
d_gene: TRBD1
CDR3aa: CASSIPGGGYGYTF
CDR3nt: TGTGCCAGCAGTATTCCAGGGGGCGGCTATGGCTACACCTTC

v_gene: TRBV19
j_gene: TRBJ1-5
abundance: NA
d_gene: NA
CDR3aa: CASSIGRGSNQPQHF
CDR3nt: TGTGCCAGTAGTATAGGGAGGGGAAGCAATCAGCCCCAGCATTTT

v_gene: TRBV10-2
j_gene: TRBJ1-3
abundance: NA
d_gene: NA
CDR3aa: CASSEGGFSGNTIYF
CDR3nt: TGCGCCAGCAGTGAAGGGGGATTCTCTGGAAACACCATATATTTT

v_gene: TRBV6-1
j_gene: TRBJ2-2
abundance: once
d_gene: NA
CDR3aa: CASSGQMNTGELFF
CDR3nt: TGTGCCAGCAGCGGTCAGATGAACACCGGGGAGCTGTTTTTT

v_gene: TRBV20-1
j_gene: TRBJ2-1
abundance: once
d_gene: NA
CDR3aa: CSATLYNEQFF
CDR3nt: TGCAGTGCTACCCTATACAATGAGCAGTTCTTC

v_gene: TRBV7-9
j_gene: TRBJ2-7
abundance: NA
d_gene: NA
CDR3aa: CASSTIYEQYF
CDR3nt: TGTGCCAGCAGCACTATCTACGAGCAGTACTTC

v_gene: TRBV7-8
j_gene: TRBJ2-7
abundance: NA
d_gene: TRBD2
CDR3aa: CASSFRREGRVYEQYF
CDR3nt: TGTGCCAGCAGCTTTCGTCGGGAGGGCCGAGTGTACGAGCAGTACTTC

v_gene: TRBV5-1
j_gene: TRBJ2-2
abundance: NA
d_gene: TRBD1
CDR3aa: CASSLEGTGTGELFF
CDR3nt: TGCGCCAGCAGCTTGGAGGGGACAGGGACCGGGGAGCTGTTTTTT

v_gene: TRBV13
j_gene: TRBJ1-6
abundance: NA
d_gene: NA
CDR3aa: CASSRKSSYNSPLHF
CDR3nt: TGTGCCAGCAGCAGGAAAAGCTCCTATAATTCACCCCTCCACTTT

v_gene: TRBV4-2
j_gene: TRBJ2-1
abundance: NA
d_gene: TRBD2
CDR3aa: CASSQDSGRELNEQFF
CDR3nt: TGTGCCAGCAGCCAGGATAGCGGGAGGGAACTGAATGAGCAGTTCTTC